This TCR beta chain is drawn from a study of PD-1 blockade in mismatch repair-deficient tumors. V lost 1 base to trimming and J lost 3 bases, with 7 bases between them. The CDR3 extends over 13 amino acids. Germline CDR1 reads SGHAT; CDR2 reads FQDESV (reference sequence). The method was immunoSEQ multiplex PCR; TCRdb's version includes in-frame clones alone and lacks a portion of them. The table shows about 100,000 clones, with approximately 83% occurring only once. This sequence originates from an adult with mismatch repair-deficient cancer. The input for sequencing was peripheral blood, taken approximately 36 weeks after starting pembrolizumab. The chain carries TRBV11-1 and TRBJ2-7; no clear D gene. CDR3 in amino acids: CASSLGTVYEQYF. For the CDR3, the DNA is TGTGCCAGCAGCTTAGGGACCGTCTACGAGCAGTACTTC.